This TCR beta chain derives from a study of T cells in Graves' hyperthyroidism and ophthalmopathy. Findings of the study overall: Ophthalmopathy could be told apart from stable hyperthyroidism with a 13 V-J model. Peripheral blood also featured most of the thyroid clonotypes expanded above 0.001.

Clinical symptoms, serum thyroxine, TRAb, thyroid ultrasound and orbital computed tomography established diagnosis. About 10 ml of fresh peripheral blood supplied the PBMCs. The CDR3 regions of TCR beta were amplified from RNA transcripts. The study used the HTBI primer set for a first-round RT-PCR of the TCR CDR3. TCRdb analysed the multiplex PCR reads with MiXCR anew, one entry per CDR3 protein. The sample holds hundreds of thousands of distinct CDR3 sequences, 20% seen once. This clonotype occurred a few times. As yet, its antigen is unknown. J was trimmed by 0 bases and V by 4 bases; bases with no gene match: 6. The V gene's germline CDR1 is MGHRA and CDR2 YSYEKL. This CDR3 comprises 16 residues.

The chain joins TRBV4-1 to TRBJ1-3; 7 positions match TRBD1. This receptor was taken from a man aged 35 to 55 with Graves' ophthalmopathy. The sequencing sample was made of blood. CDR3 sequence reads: CASSLGQVSSGNTIYF. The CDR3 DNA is TGCGCCAGCAGCCTTGGACAGGTATCCTCTGGAAACACCATATATTTT.